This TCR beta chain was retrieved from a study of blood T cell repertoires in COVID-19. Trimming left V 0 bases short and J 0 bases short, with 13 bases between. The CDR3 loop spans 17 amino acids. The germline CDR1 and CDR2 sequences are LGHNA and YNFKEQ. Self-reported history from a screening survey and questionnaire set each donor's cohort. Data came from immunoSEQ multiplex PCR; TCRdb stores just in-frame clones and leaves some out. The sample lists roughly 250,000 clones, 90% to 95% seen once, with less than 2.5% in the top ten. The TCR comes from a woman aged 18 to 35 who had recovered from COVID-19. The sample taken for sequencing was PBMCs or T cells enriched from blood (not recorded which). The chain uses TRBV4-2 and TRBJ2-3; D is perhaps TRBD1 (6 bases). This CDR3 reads CASSQDPRGSSTDTQYF. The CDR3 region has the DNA TGTGCCAGCAGCCAAGATCCAAGGGGGTCTAGCACAGATACGCAGTATTTT.